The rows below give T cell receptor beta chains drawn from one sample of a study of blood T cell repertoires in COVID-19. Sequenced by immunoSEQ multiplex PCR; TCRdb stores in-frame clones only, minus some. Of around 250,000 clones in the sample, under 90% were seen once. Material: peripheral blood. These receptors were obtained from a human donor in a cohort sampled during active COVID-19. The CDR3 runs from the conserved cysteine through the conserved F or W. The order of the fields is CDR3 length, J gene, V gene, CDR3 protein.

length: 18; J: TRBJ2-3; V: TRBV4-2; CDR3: CASSQEGWGDPSTDTQYF
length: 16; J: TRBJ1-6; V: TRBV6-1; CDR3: CASSAFGQGVKSPLHF
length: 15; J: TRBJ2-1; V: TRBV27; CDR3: CASRGSGRSYNEQFF
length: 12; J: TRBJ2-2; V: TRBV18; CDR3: CASSEETGELFF
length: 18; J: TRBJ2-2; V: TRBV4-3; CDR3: CASSQLPNRGLDTGELFF
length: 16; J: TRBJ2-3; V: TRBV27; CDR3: CASSLWGQGISDTQYF
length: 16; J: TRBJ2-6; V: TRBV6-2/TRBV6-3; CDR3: CASSLRGGGGANVLTF
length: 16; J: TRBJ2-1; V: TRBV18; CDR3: CASSPLRGSSYNEQFF
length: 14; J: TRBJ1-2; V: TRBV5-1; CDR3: CASSSETGAGGYTF
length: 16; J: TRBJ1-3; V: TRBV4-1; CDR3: CASSLSPAFPADTIYF
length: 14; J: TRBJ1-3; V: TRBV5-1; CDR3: CASSLSAGGNTIYF
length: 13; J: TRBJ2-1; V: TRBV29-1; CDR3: CSGKDRNYNEQFF
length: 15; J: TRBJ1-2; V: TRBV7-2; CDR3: CASSFPTVGQGGYTF
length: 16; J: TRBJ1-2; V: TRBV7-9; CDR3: CASSFQGQGVSGGYTF
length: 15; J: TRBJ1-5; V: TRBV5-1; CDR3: CASSPLGGQIQPQHF
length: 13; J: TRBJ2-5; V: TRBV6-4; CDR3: CASSESYRGTQYF
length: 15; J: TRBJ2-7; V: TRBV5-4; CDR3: CASSLLAGASYEQYF
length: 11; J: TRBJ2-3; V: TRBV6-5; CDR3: CASHRGDTQYF
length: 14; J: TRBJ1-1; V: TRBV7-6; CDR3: CASSLEGADTEAFF
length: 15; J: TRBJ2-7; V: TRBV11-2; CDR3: CASSRIRTSSYEQYF
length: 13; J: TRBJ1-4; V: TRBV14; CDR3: CASSPYRNEKLFF
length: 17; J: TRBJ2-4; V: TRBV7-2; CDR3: CASSHGGGGTDKNIQYF
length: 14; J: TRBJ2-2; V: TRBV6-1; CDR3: CASSDLTSRGELFF
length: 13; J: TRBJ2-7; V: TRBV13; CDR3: CASSPVPGQGQTF
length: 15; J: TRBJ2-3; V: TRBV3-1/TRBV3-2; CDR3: CASTGTSGATDTQYF
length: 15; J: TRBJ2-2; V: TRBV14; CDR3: CASSQGRGNTGELFF
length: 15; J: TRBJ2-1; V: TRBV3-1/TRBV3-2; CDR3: CASSQEGGRAHEQFF
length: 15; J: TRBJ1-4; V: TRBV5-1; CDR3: CASSLTGGQVEKLFF
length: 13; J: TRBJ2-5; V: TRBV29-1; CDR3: CSTGGTGGETQYF
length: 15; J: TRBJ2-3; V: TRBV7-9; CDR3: CASSFSGVTEDTQYF
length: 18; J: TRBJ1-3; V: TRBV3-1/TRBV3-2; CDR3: CASSQVTLQGARGNTIYF
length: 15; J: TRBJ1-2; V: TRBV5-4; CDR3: CASSLDRANNYGYTF
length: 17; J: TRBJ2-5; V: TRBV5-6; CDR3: CASRHSGSGIVLETQYF
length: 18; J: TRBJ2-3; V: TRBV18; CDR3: CASSPPGLAGGQTDTQYF
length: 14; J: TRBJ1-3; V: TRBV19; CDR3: CASNGRQERGTIYF
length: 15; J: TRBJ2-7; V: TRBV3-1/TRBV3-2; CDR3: CASSQGAGAPYEQYF
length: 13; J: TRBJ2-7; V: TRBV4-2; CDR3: CASSQNSLYEQYF
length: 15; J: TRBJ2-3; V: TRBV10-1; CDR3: CASSELAGEGDTQYF
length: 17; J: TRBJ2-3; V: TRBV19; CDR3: CASSTRGRDRDTDTQYF
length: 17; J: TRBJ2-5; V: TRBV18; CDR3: CASSPRNDRGVKETQYF
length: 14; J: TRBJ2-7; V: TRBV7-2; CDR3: CASSLGGGGDEQYF
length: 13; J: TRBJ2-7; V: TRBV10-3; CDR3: CAAGLAGSDEQYF
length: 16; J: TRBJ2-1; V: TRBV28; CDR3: CASSRITSGSSKEQFF
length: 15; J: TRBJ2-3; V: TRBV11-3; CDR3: CASSLTGLAADTQYF
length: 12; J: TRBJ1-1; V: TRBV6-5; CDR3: CASSSGVTEAFF